This T cell receptor beta chain was identified in a study of blood T cell repertoires in COVID-19. The wider study: COVID-19 samples collected from the United States, Italy and Spain covered acute and convalescent phases.

Original processing methods: Amplification of reference gene primers provided the estimated nucleated cell counts. The assay was immunoSEQ multiplex PCR, and TCRdb's table has in-frame clones only and misses some. The DNA was the basis for D and trimming; V, J and clone size are from that table. The sample yields approximately 200,000 clones, 65% to 90% seen once. The CDR3 runs 18 residues. The junction had 7 bases not matched to a gene; V was cut back by 2 bases and J by 1 base. Looked up from germline, CDR1 is SGHVS and CDR2 is FNYEAQ. This chain joins TRBV7-6 and TRBJ1-6, with 8 bases aligning to TRBD1. The sequenced material came from PBMCs or T cells enriched from blood (not recorded which). The sequence derives from a woman aged 30 to 39 who had been exposed to COVID-19. The CDR3 sequence is CASSLRGQGMSYNSPLHF. DNA of the CDR3: TGTGCCAGCAGCTTACGCGGACAGGGAATGTCCTATAATTCACCCCTCCACTTT.